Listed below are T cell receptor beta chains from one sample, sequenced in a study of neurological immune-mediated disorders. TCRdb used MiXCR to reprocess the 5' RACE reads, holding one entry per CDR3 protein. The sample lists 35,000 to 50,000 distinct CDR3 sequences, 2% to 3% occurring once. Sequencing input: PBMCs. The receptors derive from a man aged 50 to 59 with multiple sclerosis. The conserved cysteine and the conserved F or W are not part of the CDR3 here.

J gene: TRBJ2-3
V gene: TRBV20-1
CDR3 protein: SAKAGGRTDTQY

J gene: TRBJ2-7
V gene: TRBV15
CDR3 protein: ATSRDYRDSLWNEQY

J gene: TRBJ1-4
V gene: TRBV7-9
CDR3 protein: ASSAGLATNEKLF

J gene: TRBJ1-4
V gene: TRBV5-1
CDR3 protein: ASSLERNEKLF

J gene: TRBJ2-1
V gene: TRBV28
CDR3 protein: ASRAYNEQF

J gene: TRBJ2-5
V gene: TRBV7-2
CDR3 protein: ASSPGQGGETQY

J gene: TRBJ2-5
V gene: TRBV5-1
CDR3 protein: ASSGGTSEETQY

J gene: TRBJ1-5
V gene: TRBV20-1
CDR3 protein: SARVGRDQPQH

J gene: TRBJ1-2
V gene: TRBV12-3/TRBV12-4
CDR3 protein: ASSLRRRANYGYT

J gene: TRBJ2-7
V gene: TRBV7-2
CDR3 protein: ASSRDRGRKYEQY

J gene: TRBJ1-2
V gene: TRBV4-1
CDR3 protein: ASSRLVGQGYGYT

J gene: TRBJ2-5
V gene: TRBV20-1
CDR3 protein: SARVLAGDVGGIETQY

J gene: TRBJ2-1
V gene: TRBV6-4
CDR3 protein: ASSTGTSGVNEQF

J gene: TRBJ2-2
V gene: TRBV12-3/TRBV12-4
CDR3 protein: ASRTLAGGPNTGELF

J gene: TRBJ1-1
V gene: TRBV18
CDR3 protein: ASSPGLGDTEAF

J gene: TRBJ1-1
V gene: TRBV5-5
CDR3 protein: ASSPRQGLNTEAF

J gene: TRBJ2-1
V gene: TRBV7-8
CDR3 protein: ASSLAHEQF

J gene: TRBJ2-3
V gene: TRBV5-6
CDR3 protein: ASSQDSLGADTQY

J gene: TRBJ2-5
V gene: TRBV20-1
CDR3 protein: SARGISGMETQY

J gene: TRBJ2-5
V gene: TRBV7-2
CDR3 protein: ASSPWITQY

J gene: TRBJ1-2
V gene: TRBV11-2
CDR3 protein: ASSLDRAGGYT

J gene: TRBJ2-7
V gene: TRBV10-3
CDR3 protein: AISAMGDGSYEQY

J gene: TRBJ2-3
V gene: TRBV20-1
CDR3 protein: SATSPGLAGGPFTDTQY